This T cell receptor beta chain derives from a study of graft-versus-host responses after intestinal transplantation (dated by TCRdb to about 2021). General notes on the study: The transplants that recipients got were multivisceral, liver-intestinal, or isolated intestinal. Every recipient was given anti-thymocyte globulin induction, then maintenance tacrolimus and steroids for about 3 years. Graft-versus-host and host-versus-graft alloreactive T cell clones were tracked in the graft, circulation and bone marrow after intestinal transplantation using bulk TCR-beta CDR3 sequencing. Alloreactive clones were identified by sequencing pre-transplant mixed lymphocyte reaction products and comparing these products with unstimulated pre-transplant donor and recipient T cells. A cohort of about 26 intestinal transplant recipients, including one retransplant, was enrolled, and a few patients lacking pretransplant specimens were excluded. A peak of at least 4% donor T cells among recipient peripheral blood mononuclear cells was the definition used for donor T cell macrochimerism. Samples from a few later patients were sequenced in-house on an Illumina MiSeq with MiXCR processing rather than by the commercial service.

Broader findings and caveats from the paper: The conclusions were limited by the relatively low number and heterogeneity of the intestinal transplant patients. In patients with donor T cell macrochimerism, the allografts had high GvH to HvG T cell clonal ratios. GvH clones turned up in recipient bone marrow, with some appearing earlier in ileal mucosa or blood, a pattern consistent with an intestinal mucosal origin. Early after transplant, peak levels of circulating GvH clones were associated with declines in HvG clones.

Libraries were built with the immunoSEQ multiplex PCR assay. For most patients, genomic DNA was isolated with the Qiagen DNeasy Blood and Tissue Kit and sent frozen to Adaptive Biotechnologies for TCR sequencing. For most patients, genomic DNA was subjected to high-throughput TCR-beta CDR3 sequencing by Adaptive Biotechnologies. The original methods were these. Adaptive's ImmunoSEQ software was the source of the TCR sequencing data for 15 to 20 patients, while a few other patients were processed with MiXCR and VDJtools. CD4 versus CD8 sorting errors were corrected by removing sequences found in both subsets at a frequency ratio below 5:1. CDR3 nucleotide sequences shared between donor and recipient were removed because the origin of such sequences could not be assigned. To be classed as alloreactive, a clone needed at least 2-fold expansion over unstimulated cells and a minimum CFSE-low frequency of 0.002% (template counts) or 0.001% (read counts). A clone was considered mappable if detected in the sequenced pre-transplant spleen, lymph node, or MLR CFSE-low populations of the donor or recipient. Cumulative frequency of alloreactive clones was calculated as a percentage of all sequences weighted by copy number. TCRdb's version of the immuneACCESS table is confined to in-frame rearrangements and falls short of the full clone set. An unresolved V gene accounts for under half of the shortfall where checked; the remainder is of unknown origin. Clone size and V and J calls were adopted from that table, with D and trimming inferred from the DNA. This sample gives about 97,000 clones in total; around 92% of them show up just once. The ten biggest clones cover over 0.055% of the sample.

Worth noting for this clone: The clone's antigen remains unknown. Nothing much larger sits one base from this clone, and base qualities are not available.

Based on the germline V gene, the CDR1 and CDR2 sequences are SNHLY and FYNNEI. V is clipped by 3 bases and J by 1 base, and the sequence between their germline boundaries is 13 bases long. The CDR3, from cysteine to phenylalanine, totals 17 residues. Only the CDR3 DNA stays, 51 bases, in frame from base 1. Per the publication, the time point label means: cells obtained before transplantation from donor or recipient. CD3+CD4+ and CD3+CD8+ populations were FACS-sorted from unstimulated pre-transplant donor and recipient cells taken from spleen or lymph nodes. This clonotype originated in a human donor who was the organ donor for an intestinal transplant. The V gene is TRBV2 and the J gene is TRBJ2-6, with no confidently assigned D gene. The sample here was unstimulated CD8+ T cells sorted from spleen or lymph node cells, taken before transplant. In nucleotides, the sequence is TGTGCCAGCAGTGACGATGTGTTGCGGTCTGGGGCCAACGTCCTGACTTTC. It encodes CASSDDVLRSGANVLTF.